Listed here are 29 T cell receptor beta chains from one sample, sequenced in a study of blood T cell repertoires in COVID-19. The repertoire was sequenced with immunoSEQ multiplex PCR; TCRdb's copy has only in-frame clones and lacks some. This table has approximately 390,000 clones, more than 75% appearing once. The sample taken for sequencing was PBMCs or T cells enriched from blood (not recorded which). The receptor source for this set is a woman aged 50 to 65 who had recovered from COVID-19.

The gene calls are TRBV5-1 and TRBJ2-6; TRBD1 is a possible D gene (6 bases). Trimming cost V 4 bases and J 2 bases, with 10 bases left between them. The CDR3 has 15 residues. Germline lookup yields CDR1 SGHRS and CDR2 YFSETQ. CDR3 loop: CASSPQGTGANVLTF. DNA of the CDR3: TGCGCCAGCAGCCCCCAGGGGACTGGGGCCAACGTCCTGACTTTC. Looking up the rest from reference TRBV5-1 and TRBJ2-6 gives the full variable domain: KAGVTQTPRYLIKTRGQQVTLSCSPISGHRSVSWYQQTPGQGLQFLFEYFSETQRNKGNFPGRFSGRQFSNSRSEMNVSTLELGDSALYLCASSPQGTGANVLTFGAGSRLTVL.

V usage is TRBV27 and J usage is TRBJ1-5; no reliable D call. Germline V CDR1 and CDR2: MNHEY, SMNVEV (reference sequence). There are 13 residues in the CDR3. V lost 4 bases to trimming and J lost 0 bases, with 4 bases between them. CDR3 nucleotide sequence: TGTGCCAGCAGTTCGTATAGCAATCAGCCCCAGCATTTT. Translating it yields CASSSYSNQPQHF.

The chain has TRBV9 and TRBJ1-1; no definite D call. This CDR3 has 12 residues. Trimming pared 4 bases from V and 4 bases from J, leaving 8 bases between. Germline V gene sequence: CDR1 SGDLS, CDR2 YYNGEE. CDR3 nucleotides: TGTGCCAGCAGCCCCCGGGGCACTGAAGCTTTCTTT. Translation gives CASSPRGTEAFF. The full variable domain, with the rest looked up from reference TRBV9 and TRBJ1-1, is DSGVTQTPKHLITATGQRVTLRCSPRSGDLSVYWYQQSLDQGLQFLIQYYNGEERAKGNILERFSAQQFPDLHSELNLSSLELGDSALYFCASSPRGTEAFFGQGTRLTVV.

V gene TRBV18 combines with J gene TRBJ1-1; no clear D gene. The CDR3 runs to 13 residues. Trimming cost V 3 bases and J 8 bases, with 13 bases left between them. Germline V gene data show CDR1 as KGHSH and CDR2 as LQKENI. CDR3 nucleotides: TGTGCCAGCTCACCCCCGTCCGGGTCGGAAGCTTTCTTT. Protein product: CASSPPSGSEAFF.

The chain couples TRBV28 to TRBJ1-5; D unclear. Trimming left V 6 bases short and J 9 bases short, with 21 bases between. CDR1 is MDHEN, CDR2 SYDVKM, per germline. The CDR3 is 15 amino acids. CDR3 sequence: CASSLARQAVMPQHF. CDR3 nucleotide sequence: TGTGCCAGCAGCTTAGCCAGACAAGCTGTCATGCCCCAGCATTTT.

The chain joins TRBV19 to TRBJ2-3, with D tentatively TRBD2 (6 bases). This CDR3 spans 14 amino acids. Trimming pared 3 bases from V and 1 base from J, leaving 8 bases between. Germline values: CDR1 LNHDA, CDR2 SQIVND (reference sequence). Here the CDR3 DNA reads TGTGCCAGTAGTATGCGGGGAGGCACAGATACGCAGTATTTT. Its translation: CASSMRGGTDTQYF.

J is TRBJ2-2 and V is TRBV5-1; 12 nucleotides agree with TRBD2. From germline, CDR1 is SGHRS and CDR2 YFSETQ. The junction had 6 bases not matched to a gene; V was cut back by 3 bases and J by 6 bases. The CDR3 sequence is 16 residues long. Here the CDR3 DNA reads TGCGCCAGCAGCTGGACTAGCGGGGCATGGGCCGGGGAGCTGTTTTTT. This gives the protein CASSWTSGAWAGELFF.

This chain links TRBV28 with TRBJ2-2; D is perhaps TRBD2 (5 bases). The V end was cut by 7 bases, the J end by 14 bases, with 17 bases between. The CDR3 has 12 amino acids. Germline-derived CDR1 and CDR2 are MDHEN and SYDVKM. DNA of the CDR3: TGTGCCAGCATGAGGGATGTGAGGCCTCTGTTTTTT. Protein product: CASMRDVRPLFF. The whole variable domain, filled in from reference TRBV28 and TRBJ2-2, reads DVKVTQSSRYLVKRTGEKVFLECVQDMDHENMFWYRQDPGLGLRLIYFSYDVKMKEKGDIPEGYSVSREKKERFSLILESASTNQTSMYLCASMRDVRPLFFGEGSRLTVL.

V gene TRBV7-6 combines with J gene TRBJ1-1; D is unclear. The V gene lost 5 bases and the J gene lost 8 bases, with 27 bases spanning the gap. Germline V gives CDR1 SGHVS, CDR2 FNYEAQ. The CDR3 spans 17 residues. CDR3: CASSPDNRQLGKEEAFF. CDR3 nucleotide sequence: TGTGCCAGCAGCCCAGACAATCGCCAACTAGGGAAAGAGGAAGCTTTCTTT.

This clone was recorded only once. The chain employs TRBV19 and TRBJ1-2, with 11 positions matching TRBD1. Losses at the gene ends were 5 bases for V and 3 bases for J; bases not matched to a gene: 5. The CDR3 consists of 15 residues. Germline CDR1 reads LNHDA; CDR2 reads SQIVND (reference sequence). DNA for the CDR3: TGTGCCAGTAGTCGGACAGGGGGCGCGGACTATGGCTACACCTTC. This gives the protein CASSRTGGADYGYTF. Drawing the rest from reference TRBV19 and TRBJ1-2, the complete variable domain is DGGITQSPKYLFRKEGQNVTLSCEQNLNHDAMYWYRQDPGQGLRLIYYSQIVNDFQKGDIAEGYSVSREKKESFPLTVTSAQKNPTAFYLCASSRTGGADYGYTFGSGTRLTVV.

This rearrangement joins TRBV6-5 to TRBJ2-1; TRBD1 is a possible D gene (5 bases). V was pared by 7 bases and J by 3 bases, with 13 bases between. The V gene's germline CDR1 is MNHEY and CDR2 SVGAGI. CDR3 length: 14 amino acids. Written as DNA, the CDR3 is TGTGCCAGCACTCCAGGGCCGGTCTACAATGAGCAGTTCTTC. It is translated as CASTPGPVYNEQFF.

In its sample, this clone was seen a few times. The rearrangement uses TRBV4-3 and TRBJ1-2; D unresolved. Trimming stripped 1 base from V and 2 bases from J, with 14 bases between. Germline lookup yields CDR1 LGHNA and CDR2 YSLEER. The CDR3 runs to 16 residues. CDR3: CASSQVFLEQNYGYTF. The CDR3 nucleotides read TGCGCCAGCAGCCAAGTCTTTCTGGAGCAAAACTATGGCTACACCTTC.

The CDR3 is CASSLDGYGYTF. CDR3 bases: TGTGCCAGCAGCTTAGACGGCTATGGCTACACCTTC. The chain uses TRBV7-9 and TRBJ1-2; D unclear. Germline assignment: CDR1 SEHNR and CDR2 FQNEAQ (reference sequence). CDR3 length: 12 amino acids. V lost 1 base and J lost 4, with 4 bases in between.

This clone was counted once. The chain carries TRBV12-3 or TRBV12-4 and TRBJ1-1; D is undetermined. V was cut by 6 bases and J by 0 bases, with 8 bases left in between. The CDR3 has 13 residues. This CDR3 is CASRELLNTEAFF. In DNA form, the CDR3 reads TGTGCCAGCAGGGAGTTATTGAACACTGAAGCTTTCTTT.

This clone appeared many times. This rearrangement joins TRBV5-4 to TRBJ2-5; TRBD1 aligns across 12 bases. Germline CDR1 reads SGHNT; CDR2 reads YYREEE (reference sequence). V shed 2 bases, J shed 4 bases, and the junction held 6 bases outside the gene matches. This CDR3 region has 16 residues. The CDR3 region is CASSLPGQGASETQYF. In DNA form, the CDR3 reads TGTGCCAGCAGCTTACCGGGACAGGGGGCTTCAGAGACCCAGTACTTC.

This clone has just a few counts. This same CDR3 is encoded by further DNA sequences in the sample. The gene calls are TRBV19 and TRBJ1-2; 7 nucleotides agree with TRBD1. Per the germline V gene, CDR1 is LNHDA and CDR2 is SQIVND (reference sequence). CDR3 length equals 12 residues. With V trimmed by 7 bases and J by 4 bases, 3 bases remained unmatched. CDR3 sequence (DNA): TGTGCCAGTACCGGGACAGTCTATGGCTACACCTTC. This codes for CASTGTVYGYTF.

The chain employs TRBV5-5 and TRBJ2-7, with D uncertain. V was clipped by 4 bases and J by 7 bases, with 18 bases between them. The CDR3 has 14 amino acids. Germline loops: CDR1 SGHKS, CDR2 YYEKEE (reference sequence). In nucleotides, the CDR3 is TGTGCCAGCAGCCTTAGCCCCTCCTTGAGGGAGCAGTACTTC. Residues: CASSLSPSLREQYF.

The chain links TRBV7-2 to TRBJ1-5; weak D call: TRBD1 (6 bases). Trimming cost V 5 bases and J 1 base, with 12 bases left between them. Germline lookup yields CDR1 SGHTA and CDR2 FQGNSA. This CDR3 has 15 amino acids. The DNA of the CDR3 is TGTGCCAGCAGCGGGATGGACAGAAGCAATCAGCCCCAGCATTTT. Residues: CASSGMDRSNQPQHF.

The chain's CDR3 is CASRFQGNYGYTF. For the CDR3, the DNA is TGTGCCAGCAGGTTTCAGGGGAACTATGGCTACACCTTC. The genes are TRBV6-5 and TRBJ1-2; maybe TRBD1 (6 bases). Germline CDR1 is MNHEY and CDR2 is SVGAGI. V lost 6 bases to trimming and J lost 2 bases, with 10 bases between them. This CDR3 comprises 13 residues.

This clone was observed many times. V usage is TRBV6-5 and J usage is TRBJ2-7, with TRBD2 matching over 11 bases. The CDR3 has 16 amino acids. CDR1 is MNHEY, CDR2 SVGAGI, per germline. The J segment lost 1 base and the V segment lost 0 bases, leaving 2 bases of the junction unmatched. The CDR3 reads CASSYSVAGGSYEQYF. The CDR3 coding sequence is TGTGCCAGCAGTTACTCTGTAGCGGGGGGGTCCTACGAGCAGTACTTC.

The rearrangement joins TRBV15 to TRBJ2-7; no clear D gene. CDR3 length: 16 residues. From germline, CDR1 is LNHNV and CDR2 YYDKDF (reference sequence). The V end was cut by 0 bases, the J end by 0 bases, with 12 bases between. CDR3 in amino acids: CATSRDLAESSYEQYF. CDR3 nucleotides: TGTGCCACCAGCAGAGATTTGGCGGAGAGCTCCTACGAGCAGTACTTC.

The chain employs TRBV4-1 and TRBJ2-7, with 7 positions matching TRBD1. This CDR3 comprises 16 residues. Germline V gives CDR1 MGHRA, CDR2 YSYEKL. V lost 2 bases, J lost 5 bases, and 12 bases stayed unmatched. CDR3 DNA: TGCGCCAGCAGCCAACAAGTGGCTCTAGGGGGCGACGAGCAGTACTTC. As protein: CASSQQVALGGDEQYF.

V gene TRBV3-1 (or the pseudogene TRBV3-2) combines with J gene TRBJ1-1; weak D call: TRBD1 (6 bases). V shed 4 bases and J shed 6 bases, with 18 bases lying between them. CDR1 and CDR2 from the germline V gene are LGHDT and YNNKEL (reference sequence). The CDR3 runs 15 residues. The CDR3 protein is CASSPNRARGPEAFF. CDR3 DNA sequence: TGTGCCAGCAGCCCCAACAGGGCCAGGGGCCCTGAAGCTTTCTTT.

The V gene is TRBV10-3, the J gene TRBJ2-5, with a tentative D call TRBD2 (5 bases). CDR1 is ENHRY, CDR2 SYGVKD, per germline. This CDR3 contains 12 residues. The V gene lost 0 bases and the J gene lost 7 bases, with 6 bases spanning the gap. The CDR3 region is CAISESGRTQYF. The CDR3 region has the DNA TGTGCCATCAGTGAGTCGGGGAGGACCCAGTACTTC.

The V call is TRBV9, the J call TRBJ2-3; 7 nucleotides line up with TRBD2. J gave up 6 bases and V 4 bases, and 11 bases lay outside the gene matches. Germline V gives CDR1 SGDLS, CDR2 YYNGEE. The CDR3 consists of 15 residues. The CDR3 protein is CASSRAGTSSDTQYF. The CDR3 DNA sequence: TGTGCCAGCAGCCGAGCGGGGACGAGCTCGGATACGCAGTATTTT.

The chain combines TRBV19 with TRBJ2-1, with D possibly matching TRBD2 (6 bases). Trimming shortened V by 0 bases and J by 1 base, and 13 bases separated the two germline ends. CDR3 length: 17 amino acids. CDR1 and CDR2 (germline): LNHDA, SQIVND (reference sequence). CDR3 DNA sequence: TGTGCCAGTAGTATAGATGGGGTAGCGGCTTCCTACAATGAGCAGTTCTTC. Protein sequence: CASSIDGVAASYNEQFF.

The rearrangement joins TRBV4-1 to TRBJ2-5; no reliable D call. Trimming stripped 5 bases from V and 1 base from J, with 8 bases between. CDR3 length: 13 residues. Germline V gene sequence: CDR1 MGHRA, CDR2 YSYEKL. The CDR3 region has the DNA TGCGCCAGCAGCTCGACTCTCCAAGAGACCCAGTACTTC. Amino acids: CASSSTLQETQYF.

The chain recombines TRBV24-1 with TRBJ1-2; D uncertain. This CDR3 comprises 14 residues. Germline-derived CDR1 and CDR2 are KGHDR and SFDVKD. Trimming stripped 4 bases from V and 3 bases from J, with 11 bases between. In DNA, the CDR3 is TGTGCCACCAGTGACCCCACGGTGGACTATGGCTACACCTTC. It specifies CATSDPTVDYGYTF.

This sequence joins TRBV9 and TRBJ2-2; 8 positions match TRBD2. The CDR3 spans 17 residues. The J segment lost 1 base and the V segment lost 3 bases, leaving 8 bases of the junction unmatched. Germline CDR1 is SGDLS and CDR2 is YYNGEE. CDR3 bases: TGTGCCAGCAGCGCCCATCCCAGCGGGGGGAACACCGGGGAGCTGTTTTTT. Protein sequence: CASSAHPSGGNTGELFF.